The 25 T cell receptor beta chains below were found in one sample sequenced in a study of blood T cells in healthy people across ages. The use of a sample-barcoded 5' primer and a J-beta primer mix characterized a second PCR of roughly 6 to 12 cycles. A single record per CDR3 protein comes from TCRdb applying MiXCR to the 5' RACE reads. The table has roughly 1,500,000 distinct CDR3 sequences, almost 35% seen once. Source material: blood. These TCRs come from a young woman in good health.

The chain joins TRBV7-2 to TRBJ2-7, with D possibly being TRBD2 (6 bases). Germline lookup yields CDR1 SGHTA and CDR2 FQGNSA. This CDR3 has 17 residues. The V end was cut by 3 bases, the J end by 1 base, with 19 bases between. The CDR3 DNA is TGTGCCAGCAGCTTCCCGATGGCGGGACGGGTATCCTACGAGCAGTACTTC. Translation: CASSFPMAGRVSYEQYF.

This clonotype was observed a handful of times. An end of the junction does not agree with germline; a read error may underlie this. This chain uses TRBV20-1 with TRBJ2-7; no reliable D call. The CDR3 extends over 13 amino acids. Per germline, CDR1 DFQATT and CDR2 SNEGSKA (reference sequence). In DNA, the CDR3 is TGCAGCGCTAGTCTACCCTTAACCTACGAGCAGTACTTC. Translating gives CSASLPLTYEQYF.

This clonotype was seen repeatedly, ten times or more. This chain connects TRBV29-1 to TRBJ2-7; D not certain. Germline V gene sequence: CDR1 SQVTM, CDR2 ANQGSEA. CDR3 length: 14 amino acids. Between the trimmed V and J ends, which lost 0 bases and 3 bases, there was a span of 12 bases. Here the CDR3 reads CSVEEGPNVYEQYF. The CDR3 DNA reads TGCAGCGTTGAAGAGGGCCCAAACGTCTACGAGCAGTACTTC.

This clonotype has a handful of counts. CDR3 amino acids: CASTPVGIQGTTDTQYF. The CDR3 coding sequence is TGTGCCAGCACCCCGGTCGGAATCCAGGGAACGACAGATACGCAGTATTTT. The chain recombines TRBV6-1 with TRBJ2-3; tentative D call: TRBD1 (5 bases). Trimming shortened V by 7 bases and J by 3 bases, and 23 bases separated the two germline ends. There are 17 residues in the CDR3. Per germline, CDR1 MNHNS and CDR2 SASEGT.

This clonotype was observed a few times. V gene TRBV7-2 combines with J gene TRBJ2-1; unclear D gene. The CDR3 is made up of 12 amino acids. CDR1 SGHTA and CDR2 FQGNSA come from the germline V gene. V was pared by 3 bases and J by 9 bases, with 9 bases between. The CDR3 is CASSFGPGEQFF. The CDR3 DNA is TGTGCCAGCAGCTTCGGACCGGGTGAGCAGTTCTTC. Full variable domain (missing parts from reference TRBV7-2 and TRBJ2-1): GAGVSQSPSNKVTEKGKDVELRCDPISGHTALYWYRQSLGQGLEFLIYFQGNSAPDKSGLPSDRFSAERTGGSVSTLTIQRTQQEDSAVYLCASSFGPGEQFFGPGTRLTVL.

The CDR3 here is CASSYGTSGGNNEQFF. The CDR3, as DNA: TGTGCCAGCAGTTACGGGACTAGCGGGGGGAACAATGAGCAGTTCTTC. The gene calls are TRBV6-5 and TRBJ2-1; 15 bases are a match to TRBD2. In germline, CDR1 is MNHEY, CDR2 SVGAGI. V was clipped by 2 bases and J by 5 bases; unmatched bases: 1. CDR3 size: 16 residues.

Remarks on this clonotype: Germline is not matched at one junction end, which may reflect a read error. CDR3 sequence: CSARGDRGHEKRFF. In DNA form, the CDR3 reads TGCAGTGCTAGGGGGGACAGGGGGCATGAAAAACGGTTTTTT. The chain has TRBV20-1 and TRBJ1-4; 12 nucleotides align to TRBD1. Per the germline V gene, CDR1 is DFQATT and CDR2 is SNEGSKA (reference sequence). There are 14 residues in the CDR3.

This clonotype turned up a few times. The chain has TRBV7-8 and TRBJ2-3, with D perhaps being TRBD1 or TRBD2 (6 bases each). V was shortened by 4 bases and J by 3 bases, with 20 bases between the two germline ends. CDR1 is SGHVS and CDR2 is FQNEAQ in the germline V gene. The CDR3 has 17 residues. CDR3: CASSWDTGAGLTDTQYF. CDR3 sequence (DNA): TGTGCCAGCAGCTGGGATACGGGGGCAGGGCTTACAGATACGCAGTATTTT.

This clonotype showed up many times. The chain carries TRBV12-3 or TRBV12-4 and TRBJ2-6, with 8 positions matching TRBD2. Losses at the gene ends were 5 bases for V and 2 bases for J; bases not matched to a gene: 2. The CDR3 has 15 amino acids. CDR3 DNA: TGTGCCAGCAGTACACTAGCGGCTGGGGCCAACGTCCTGACTTTC. It specifies CASSTLAAGANVLTF.

This clonotype turned up a few times. The chain uses TRBV15 and TRBJ1-2, with 8 bases matching TRBD1. Trimming removed 5 bases from V and 8 bases from J; junction bases left unmatched: 13. The CDR3 consists of 15 residues. Germline V lookup: CDR1 LNHNV, CDR2 YYDKDF (reference sequence). In DNA form, the CDR3 reads TGTGCCACCAGCCCCATGCCGACAGGGGCTGGCGGCTACACCTTC. This sequence encodes CATSPMPTGAGGYTF.

The J gene is TRBJ1-4, the V gene TRBV11-2; D is undetermined. Between the trimmed V and J ends, which lost 1 base and 7 bases, there was a span of 10 bases. The CDR3 extends over 14 amino acids. Germline V gives CDR1 SGHAT, CDR2 FQNNGV. The CDR3 sequence: CASSLGPTTEKLFF. The CDR3 nucleotides read TGTGCCAGCAGCTTAGGTCCCACGACTGAAAAACTGTTTTTT.

The chain uses TRBV20-1 and TRBJ2-7; D gene unclear. CDR3 length equals 13 residues. V lost 0 bases and J 2 bases, leaving 8 bases between the germline ends. In germline, CDR1 is DFQATT, CDR2 SNEGSKA (reference sequence). The DNA of the CDR3 is TGCAGTGCTAGAGAAAGCAAGGCCTACGAGCAGTACTTC. Translated: CSARESKAYEQYF.

The chain has TRBV20-1 and TRBJ1-5, with 8 positions matching TRBD1. Looked up from germline, CDR1 is DFQATT and CDR2 is SNEGSKA (reference sequence). The length of the CDR3 is 15 residues. The CDR3 sequence is CRAEDDRGANQPQHF. In nucleotides, the CDR3 is TGCAGAGCTGAAGACGACAGGGGAGCCAATCAGCCCCAGCATTTT.

The V and J genes are TRBV20-1 and TRBJ2-4; D not resolved. CDR1 DFQATT and CDR2 SNEGSKA come from the germline V gene (reference sequence). The V end was cut by 8 bases, the J end by 6 bases, with 11 bases between. This CDR3 has 11 amino acids. CDR3 in amino acids: CSLIARNIQYF. The CDR3 DNA reads as TGCAGTCTCATCGCAAGAAACATTCAGTACTTC.

The V and J genes are TRBV6-6 and TRBJ2-5, with TRBD1 identical over 11 bases. The trim removed 4 bases at V and 4 bases at J, leaving 5 bases unmatched. CDR1 MNHNY and CDR2 SVGAGI come from the germline V gene (reference sequence). CDR3 length: 15 amino acids. The CDR3 reads CASSSRTGGAETQYF. In DNA form, the CDR3 reads TGTGCCAGCAGTTCCCGGACAGGGGGCGCAGAGACCCAGTACTTC.

This sequence joins TRBV6-1 and TRBJ1-6, with 9 bases matching TRBD1. Germline loops: CDR1 MNHNS, CDR2 SASEGT. This CDR3 contains 19 residues. Losses at the gene ends were 2 bases for V and 9 bases for J; bases not matched to a gene: 17. In nucleotides, the CDR3 is TGTGCCAGCAGTGAATATTCCGCGACAGGGGGTACAACCTTTTCACCCCTCCACTTT. Residues: CASSEYSATGGTTFSPLHF.

This clonotype was detected only a few times. This chain joins TRBV6-6 and TRBJ2-7; 7 bases fit TRBD2. Germline V lookup: CDR1 MNHNY, CDR2 SVGAGI (reference sequence). The V and J ends lost 0 bases and 2 bases, in that order; junction bases with no gene match: 7. The CDR3 runs to 16 residues. The CDR3 DNA follows: TGTGCCAGCAGTTACTCTACGGCGGGAGTCCCCTACGAGCAGTACTTC. Translated, it gives CASSYSTAGVPYEQYF.

This clonotype was observed once. The chain combines TRBV5-6 with TRBJ2-3; 7 positions match TRBD1. Germline CDR1 SGHDT, CDR2 YYEEEE. V gave up 3 bases and J gave up 1 base; unmatched junction bases: 2. CDR3 size: 14 residues. The CDR3 spells CASSWGTGTDTQYF. Here the CDR3 DNA reads TGTGCCAGCAGCTGGGGGACAGGCACAGATACGCAGTATTTT. Full variable domain (outside the CDR3, taken from reference TRBV5-6 and TRBJ2-3): DAGVTQSPTHLIKTRGQQVTLRCSPKSGHDTVSWYQQALGQGPQFIFQYYEEEERQRGNFPDRFSGHQFPNYSSELNVNALLLGDSALYLCASSWGTGTDTQYFGPGTRLTVL.

The chain has TRBV12-3 or TRBV12-4 and TRBJ2-7, with 11 nucleotides matching TRBD2. V trimming: 7 bases; J trimming: 2 bases; junction bases outside the gene matches: 7. The CDR3 consists of 15 residues. As DNA, the CDR3 is TGTGCCAGCACCTTTAGCGGGAGGGCCGCCTACGAGCAGTACTTC. Translated, it gives CASTFSGRAAYEQYF.

This clonotype showed up just a few times. The chain uses TRBV30 and TRBJ2-7, with 7 positions matching TRBD1. The germline gives CDR1 GTSNPN, CDR2 SVGIG (reference sequence). This CDR3 is built from 13 residues. V lost 3 bases to trimming and J lost 5 bases; unmatched junction nucleotides: 7. CDR3 loop: CAWSLTGAHEQYF. In DNA, the CDR3 is TGTGCCTGGAGCCTAACAGGGGCCCACGAGCAGTACTTC.

This chain joins TRBV10-3 and TRBJ1-2, with 8 bases matching TRBD1. Germline lookup yields CDR1 ENHRY and CDR2 SYGVKD. V dropped 2 bases and J dropped 8; count of bases not matched to a gene: 4. This CDR3 comprises 13 residues. The CDR3 sequence: CAISEAGGEGYTF. As DNA, the CDR3 is TGTGCCATCAGTGAGGCAGGGGGCGAAGGCTACACCTTC.

This clonotype occurred many times. The chain is built from TRBV6-5 and TRBJ2-3; no firm D call. The CDR3 extends over 13 amino acids. Germline V gene data show CDR1 as MNHEY and CDR2 as SVGAGI. V was pared by 0 bases and J by 1 base, with 2 bases between. The CDR3 loop is CASSYSGTDTQYF. The CDR3 nucleotides read TGTGCCAGCAGTTACTCTGGCACAGATACGCAGTATTTT.

The chain uses TRBV4-1 and TRBJ2-7, with D perhaps TRBD1 (6 bases). Trimming took off 0 bases at V and 4 bases at J, with 19 bases between the two ends. CDR3 length: 17 residues. Germline lookup yields CDR1 MGHRA and CDR2 YSYEKL. DNA for the CDR3: TGCGCCAGCAGCCAAGAACCAGGGGACCGGACCTGGTACGAGCAGTACTTC. Translated, it gives CASSQEPGDRTWYEQYF.

The CDR3, as DNA: TGCAGTGCTCGGTTCACAGGGTTCAGGAACGAGCAGTACTTC. This gives the protein CSARFTGFRNEQYF. This chain connects TRBV20-1 to TRBJ2-7, with D possibly TRBD1 on 6 matching bases. The germline gives CDR1 DFQATT, CDR2 SNEGSKA (reference sequence). This CDR3 spans 14 amino acids. With 5 bases removed from V and 5 bases from J, the gap between germline ends came to 19 bases.

This clonotype has only a few counts. The J gene is TRBJ2-7, the V gene TRBV27; 9 bases fit TRBD1. The CDR3 covers 12 residues. Unmatched junction bases numbered 6, after V lost 10 bases and J lost 5 bases. The V gene's germline CDR1 is MNHEY and CDR2 SMNVEV (reference sequence). CDR3 DNA sequence: TGTGCCACGGGACAGGGATTCCACGAGCAGTACTTC. This encodes CATGQGFHEQYF.